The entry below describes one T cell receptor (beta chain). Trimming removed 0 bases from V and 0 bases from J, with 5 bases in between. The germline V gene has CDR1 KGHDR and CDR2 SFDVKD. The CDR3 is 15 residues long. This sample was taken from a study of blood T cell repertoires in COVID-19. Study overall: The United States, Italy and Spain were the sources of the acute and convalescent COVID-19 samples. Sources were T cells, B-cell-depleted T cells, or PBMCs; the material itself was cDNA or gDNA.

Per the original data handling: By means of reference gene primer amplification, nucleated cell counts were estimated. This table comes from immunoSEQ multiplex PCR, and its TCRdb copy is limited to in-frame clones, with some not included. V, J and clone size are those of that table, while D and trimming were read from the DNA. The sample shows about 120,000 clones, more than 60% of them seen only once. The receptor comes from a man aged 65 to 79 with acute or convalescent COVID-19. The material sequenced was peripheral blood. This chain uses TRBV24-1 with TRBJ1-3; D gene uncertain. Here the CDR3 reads CATSDLNFSGNTIYF. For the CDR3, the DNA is TGTGCCACCAGTGATTTGAACTTCTCTGGAAACACCATATATTTT.